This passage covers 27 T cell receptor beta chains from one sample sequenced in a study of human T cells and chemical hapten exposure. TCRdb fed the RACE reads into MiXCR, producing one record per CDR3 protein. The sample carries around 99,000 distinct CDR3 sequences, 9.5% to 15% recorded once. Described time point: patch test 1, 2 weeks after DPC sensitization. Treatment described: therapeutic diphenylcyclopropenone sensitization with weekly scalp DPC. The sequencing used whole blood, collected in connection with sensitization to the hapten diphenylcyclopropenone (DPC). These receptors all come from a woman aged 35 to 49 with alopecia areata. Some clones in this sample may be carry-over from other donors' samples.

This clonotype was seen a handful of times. CDR3: CSVVDVRYNEQFF. Here the CDR3 DNA reads TGCAGCGTTGTAGACGTCCGGTACAATGAGCAGTTCTTC. The chain employs TRBV29-1 and TRBJ2-1; D not certain. V lost 4 bases to trimming and J lost 4 bases, with 11 bases between them. CDR1 and CDR2 from the germline V gene are SQVTM and ANQGSEA. This CDR3 has 13 amino acids.

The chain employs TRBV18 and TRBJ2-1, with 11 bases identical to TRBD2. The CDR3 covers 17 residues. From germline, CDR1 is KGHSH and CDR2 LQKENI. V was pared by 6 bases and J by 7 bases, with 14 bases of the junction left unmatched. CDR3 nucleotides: TGTGCCAGCTCGCCCTATTTAGCGGGAGGGCCGGGGAATGAGCAGTTCTTC. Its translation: CASSPYLAGGPGNEQFF.

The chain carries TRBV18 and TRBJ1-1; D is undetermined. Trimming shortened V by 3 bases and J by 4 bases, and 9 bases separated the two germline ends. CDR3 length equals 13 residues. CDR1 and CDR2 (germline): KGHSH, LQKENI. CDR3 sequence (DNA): TGTGCCAGCTCACCGGAGGCGAGCACTGAAGCTTTCTTT. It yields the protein CASSPEASTEAFF. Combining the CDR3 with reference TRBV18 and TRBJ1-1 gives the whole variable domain NAGVMQNPRHLVRRRGQEARLRCSPMKGHSHVYWYRQLPEEGLKFMVYLQKENIIDESGMPKERFSAEFPKEGPSILRIQQVVRGDSAAYFCASSPEASTEAFFGQGTRLTVV.

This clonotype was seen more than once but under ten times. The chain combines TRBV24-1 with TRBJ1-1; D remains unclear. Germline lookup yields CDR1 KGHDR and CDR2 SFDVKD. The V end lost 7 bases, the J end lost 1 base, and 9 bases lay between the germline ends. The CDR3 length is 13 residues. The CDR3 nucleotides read TGTGCCACCAGAGCACATCAGAACACTGAAGCTTTCTTT. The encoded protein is CATRAHQNTEAFF.

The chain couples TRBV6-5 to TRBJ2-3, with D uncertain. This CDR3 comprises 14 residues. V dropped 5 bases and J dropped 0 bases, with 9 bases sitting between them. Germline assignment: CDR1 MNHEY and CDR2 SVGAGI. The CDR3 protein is CASSRSRSTDTQYF. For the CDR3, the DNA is TGTGCCAGCAGTCGGAGCCGAAGCACAGATACGCAGTATTTT.

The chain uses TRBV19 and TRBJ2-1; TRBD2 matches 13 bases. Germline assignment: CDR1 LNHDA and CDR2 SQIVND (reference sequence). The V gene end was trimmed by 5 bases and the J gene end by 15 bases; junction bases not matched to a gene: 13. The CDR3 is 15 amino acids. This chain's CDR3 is CASSRQGTSGAPPFF. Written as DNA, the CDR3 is TGTGCCAGTAGTCGACAAGGGACTAGCGGGGCCCCCCCGTTCTTC.

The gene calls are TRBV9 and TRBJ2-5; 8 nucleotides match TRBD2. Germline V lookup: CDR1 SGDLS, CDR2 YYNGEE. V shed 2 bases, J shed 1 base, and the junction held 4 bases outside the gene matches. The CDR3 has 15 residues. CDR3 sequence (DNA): TGTGCCAGCAGCGTTAGCGGGAACCCCCAAGAGACCCAGTACTTC. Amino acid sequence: CASSVSGNPQETQYF. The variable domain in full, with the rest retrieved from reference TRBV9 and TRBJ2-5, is DSGVTQTPKHLITATGQRVTLRCSPRSGDLSVYWYQQSLDQGLQFLIQYYNGEERAKGNILERFSAQQFPDLHSELNLSSLELGDSALYFCASSVSGNPQETQYFGPGTRLLVL.

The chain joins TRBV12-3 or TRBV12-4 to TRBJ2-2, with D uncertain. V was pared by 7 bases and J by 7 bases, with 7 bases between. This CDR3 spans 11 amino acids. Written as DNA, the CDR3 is TGTGCCAGCACCCCGGGCGGGGAGCTGTTTTTT. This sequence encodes CASTPGGELFF.

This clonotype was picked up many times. CDR3 region: CSASGGSYNEQFF. As DNA, the CDR3 is TGCAGTGCTAGCGGGGGCTCCTACAATGAGCAGTTCTTC. This chain connects TRBV20-1 to TRBJ2-1; perhaps TRBD2 as D (6 bases). Germline CDR1 and CDR2: DFQATT and SNEGSKA (reference sequence). Deletions cut 3 bases from V and 0 bases from J, with 6 bases between. The CDR3 totals 13 residues.

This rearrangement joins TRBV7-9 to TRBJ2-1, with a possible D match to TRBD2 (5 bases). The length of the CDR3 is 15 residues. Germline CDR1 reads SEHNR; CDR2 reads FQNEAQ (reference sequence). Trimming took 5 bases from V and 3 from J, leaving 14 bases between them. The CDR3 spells CASSPLYRDYNEQFF. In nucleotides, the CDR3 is TGTGCCAGCAGCCCGCTGTACCGGGACTACAATGAGCAGTTCTTC. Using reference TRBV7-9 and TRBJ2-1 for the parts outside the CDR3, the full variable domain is DTGVSQNPRHKITKRGQNVTFRCDPISEHNRLYWYRQTLGQGPEFLTYFQNEAQLEKSRLLSDRFSAERPKGSFSTLEIQRTEQGDSAMYLCASSPLYRDYNEQFFGPGTRLTVL.

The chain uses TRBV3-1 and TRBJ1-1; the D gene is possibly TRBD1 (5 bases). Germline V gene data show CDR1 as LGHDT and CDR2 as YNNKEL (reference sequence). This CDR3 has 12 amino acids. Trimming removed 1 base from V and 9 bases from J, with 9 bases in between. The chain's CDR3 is CASSQGTGKAFF. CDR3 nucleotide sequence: TGTGCCAGCAGCCAAGGAACAGGTAAAGCTTTCTTT.

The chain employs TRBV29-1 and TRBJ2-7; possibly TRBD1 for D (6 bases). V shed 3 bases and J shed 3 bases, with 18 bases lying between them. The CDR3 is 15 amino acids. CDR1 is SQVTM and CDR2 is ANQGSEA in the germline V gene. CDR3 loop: CSVEGGSGQFYEQYF. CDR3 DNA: TGCAGCGTTGAGGGCGGTTCCGGACAGTTCTACGAGCAGTACTTC.

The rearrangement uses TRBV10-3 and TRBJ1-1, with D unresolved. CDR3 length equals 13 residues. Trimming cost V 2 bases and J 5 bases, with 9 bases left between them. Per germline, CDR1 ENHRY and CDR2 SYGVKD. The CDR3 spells CAISEKGQTEAFF. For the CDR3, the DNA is TGTGCCATCAGTGAGAAGGGCCAGACTGAAGCTTTCTTT.

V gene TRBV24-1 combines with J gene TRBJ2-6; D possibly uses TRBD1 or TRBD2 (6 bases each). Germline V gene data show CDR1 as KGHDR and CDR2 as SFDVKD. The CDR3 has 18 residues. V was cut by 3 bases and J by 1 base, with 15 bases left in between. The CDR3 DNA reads TGTGCCACCAGTGATGGGGGGCGCGCCCTTTCTGGGGCCAACGTCCTGACTTTC. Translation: CATSDGGRALSGANVLTF.

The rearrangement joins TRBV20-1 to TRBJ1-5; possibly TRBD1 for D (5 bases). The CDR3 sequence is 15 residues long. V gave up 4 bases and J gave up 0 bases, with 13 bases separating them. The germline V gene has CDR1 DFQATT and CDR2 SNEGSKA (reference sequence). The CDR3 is CSANLMGDSNQPQHF. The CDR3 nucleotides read TGCAGTGCTAACCTTATGGGGGATAGCAATCAGCCCCAGCATTTT.

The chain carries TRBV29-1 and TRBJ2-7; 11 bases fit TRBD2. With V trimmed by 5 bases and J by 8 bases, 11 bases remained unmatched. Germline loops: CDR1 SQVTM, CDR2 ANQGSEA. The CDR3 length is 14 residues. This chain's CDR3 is CSVTTSGGPWKQYF. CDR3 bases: TGCAGCGTTACCACTAGCGGGGGCCCCTGGAAGCAGTACTTC.

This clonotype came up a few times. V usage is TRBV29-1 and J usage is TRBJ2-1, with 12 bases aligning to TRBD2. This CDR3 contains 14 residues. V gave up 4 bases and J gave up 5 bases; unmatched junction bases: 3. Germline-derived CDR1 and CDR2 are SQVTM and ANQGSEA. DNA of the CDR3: TGCAGCGTTGCCCGACTAGCGGGAGACAATGAGCAGTTCTTC. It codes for CSVARLAGDNEQFF.

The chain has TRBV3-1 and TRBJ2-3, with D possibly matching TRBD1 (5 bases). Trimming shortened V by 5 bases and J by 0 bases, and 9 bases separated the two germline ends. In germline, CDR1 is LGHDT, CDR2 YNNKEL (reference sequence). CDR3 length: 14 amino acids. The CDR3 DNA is TGTGCCAGCAGCTCGACAGCGAGCACAGATACGCAGTATTTT. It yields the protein CASSSTASTDTQYF.

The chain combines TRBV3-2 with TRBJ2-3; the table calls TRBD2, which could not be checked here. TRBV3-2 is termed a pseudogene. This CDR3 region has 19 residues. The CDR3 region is CASSPLSSGRGERGDTQYF. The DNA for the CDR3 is TGTGCCAGCAGCCCCCTCAGTAGCGGGAGAGGGGAAAGGGGAGATACGCAGTATTTT.

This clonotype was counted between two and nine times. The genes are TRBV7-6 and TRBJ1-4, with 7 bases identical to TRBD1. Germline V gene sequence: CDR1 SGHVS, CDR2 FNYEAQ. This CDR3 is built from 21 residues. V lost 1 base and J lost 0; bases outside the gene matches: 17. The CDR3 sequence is CASSLGPLDRKDLATNEKLFF. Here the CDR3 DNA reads TGTGCCAGCAGCTTAGGGCCCCTGGACAGGAAAGACCTTGCAACTAATGAAAAACTGTTTTTT.

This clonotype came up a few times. CDR3 DNA sequence: TGTGCCAGTAGATTCAACAGGGTTTCGATCACAGATACGCAGTATTTT. Its protein is CASRFNRVSITDTQYF. The chain has TRBV6-1 and TRBJ2-3; maybe TRBD1 (6 bases). V lost 9 bases to trimming and J lost 2 bases, with 21 bases between them. CDR3 length: 16 amino acids. Germline V CDR1 and CDR2: MNHNS, SASEGT.

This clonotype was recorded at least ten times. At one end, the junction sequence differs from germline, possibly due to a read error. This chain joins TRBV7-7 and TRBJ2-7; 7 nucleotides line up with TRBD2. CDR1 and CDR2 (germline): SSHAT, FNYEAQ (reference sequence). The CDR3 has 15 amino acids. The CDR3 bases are TGTGCTAGCAGCTTAGCGGCTAGCGGAACCTACGAGCAGTACTTC. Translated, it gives CASSLAASGTYEQYF.

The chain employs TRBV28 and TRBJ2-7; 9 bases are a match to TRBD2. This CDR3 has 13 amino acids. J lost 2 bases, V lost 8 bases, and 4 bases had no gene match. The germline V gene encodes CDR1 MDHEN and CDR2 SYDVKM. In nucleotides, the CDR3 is TGTGCCAGCGGCGGGAGGGCCCCCTACGAGCAGTACTTC. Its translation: CASGGRAPYEQYF.

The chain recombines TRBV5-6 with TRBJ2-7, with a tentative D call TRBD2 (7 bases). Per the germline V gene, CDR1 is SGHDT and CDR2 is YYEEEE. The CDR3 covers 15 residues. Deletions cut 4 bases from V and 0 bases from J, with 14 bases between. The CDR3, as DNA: TGTGCCAGCAGCCTCGGACTAGGGGGCTCCTACGAGCAGTACTTC. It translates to CASSLGLGGSYEQYF.

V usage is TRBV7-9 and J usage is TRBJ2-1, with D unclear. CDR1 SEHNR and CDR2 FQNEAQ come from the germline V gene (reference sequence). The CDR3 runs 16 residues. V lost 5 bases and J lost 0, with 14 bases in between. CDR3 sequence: CASSLDPKSSYNEQFF. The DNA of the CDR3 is TGTGCCAGCAGCCTCGACCCGAAAAGCTCCTACAATGAGCAGTTCTTC.

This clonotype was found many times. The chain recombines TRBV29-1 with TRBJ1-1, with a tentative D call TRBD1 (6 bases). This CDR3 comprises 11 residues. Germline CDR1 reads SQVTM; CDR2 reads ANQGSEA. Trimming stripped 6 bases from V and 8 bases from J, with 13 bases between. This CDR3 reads CSVPQGREAFF. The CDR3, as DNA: TGCAGCGTCCCCCAGGGGCGGGAAGCTTTCTTT.

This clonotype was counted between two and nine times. The CDR3 protein is CASSSPAHDQETQYF. The CDR3, as DNA: TGTGCCAGCAGCTCCCCGGCACATGACCAAGAGACCCAGTACTTC. The V call is TRBV11-3, the J call TRBJ2-5; D call uncertain. Trimming stripped 4 bases from V and 0 bases from J, with 12 bases between. The germline gives CDR1 SGHNT, CDR2 YENEEA. This CDR3 region has 15 residues.